The 5 T cell receptor beta chains in this list originate from one sample, sequenced in a study of T cell repertoires in cytomegalovirus infection (dated by TCRdb to between 2019 and 2020). Sequencing was performed on an Illumina HiSeq 1500. In-frame beta chains were kept once TCRdb had trimmed the public reads at Q25 with fastp and called clones with MiXCR. Merged by CDR3 protein, the rows form single entries marked with the most common genes and DNA. Here the sample has approximately 500,000 distinct CDR3 sequences; 26% occur a single time. Roughly an eighth of the sample comes from the top ten. The sequenced sample was PBMCs. These receptors all come from a human donor in good health (CMV status not recorded). Some clones in this sample may be carry-over from other donors' samples.

V usage is TRBV5-4 and J usage is TRBJ2-4, with TRBD1 matching over 8 bases. V dropped 5 bases and J dropped 7; count of bases not matched to a gene: 11. The CDR3 has 15 amino acids. From germline, CDR1 is SGHNT and CDR2 YYREEE (reference sequence). CDR3 in amino acids: CASRLQGDTANIQYF. In nucleotides, the CDR3 is TGTGCCAGCAGATTACAGGGGGATACTGCGAACATTCAGTACTTC.

This clonotype was seen only a few times. The chain has TRBV6-5 and TRBJ2-5; 7 bases are shared with TRBD2. Germline V lookup: CDR1 MNHEY, CDR2 SVGAGI. CDR3 size: 14 residues. The V segment lost 2 bases and the J segment 5 bases; nucleotides outside the gene matches: 5. The CDR3 DNA is TGTGCCAGCAGTTACGGGAGGGGATTTGAGACCCAGTACTTC. Translating gives CASSYGRGFETQYF.

The table lists this clonotype with a few counts. The gene calls are TRBV12-3 or TRBV12-4 and TRBJ2-2; D might be TRBD2 (6 bases). The CDR3 consists of 15 residues. V was trimmed by 3 bases and J by 1 base, leaving 9 bases between them. CDR3 residues: CASSFRGKNTGELFF. CDR3 DNA: TGTGCCAGCAGTTTCCGCGGGAAGAACACCGGGGAGCTGTTTTTT.

This clonotype was seen many times. V gene TRBV7-2 combines with J gene TRBJ2-3; a possible D gene is TRBD2 (6 bases). This CDR3 has 15 residues. V lost 1 base and J lost 0, with 8 bases in between. The germline CDR1 and CDR2 sequences are SGHTA and FQGNSA. The CDR3 DNA is TGTGCCAGCAGCTTAGTGGGACTTAGCACAGATACGCAGTATTTT. This sequence encodes CASSLVGLSTDTQYF. Filled out from reference TRBV7-2 and TRBJ2-3, the complete variable domain reads GAGVSQSPSNKVTEKGKDVELRCDPISGHTALYWYRQSLGQGLEFLIYFQGNSAPDKSGLPSDRFSAERTGGSVSTLTIQRTQQEDSAVYLCASSLVGLSTDTQYFGPGTRLTVL.

At least ten counts were recorded for this clonotype. This rearrangement joins TRBV7-2 to TRBJ2-7; 8 bases map to TRBD2. The CDR3 is 13 amino acids. Germline V gene sequence: CDR1 SGHTA, CDR2 FQGNSA. After removal of 3 bases from V and 5 bases from J, the junction contained 3 bases not matched to a gene. The CDR3 loop is CASSFAGGDEQYF. CDR3 bases: TGTGCCAGCAGCTTTGCGGGAGGAGACGAGCAGTACTTC.